The next 3 T cell receptor beta chains were all read from a single sample in a study of blood T cell repertoires in COVID-19. The protocol was immunoSEQ multiplex PCR, while the TCRdb copy is restricted to in-frame clones and leaves out a portion. The sample records 280,000 or so clones, roughly 86% being singletons. The source material was peripheral blood. The receptors were gathered from a man in his late teens or twenties with active or convalescent COVID-19.

Notes on this clone: At one of its ends the junction is not consistent with the germline gene, which may arise from a read error. This sequence joins TRBV27 and TRBJ1-5; D call uncertain. The CDR3 sequence is 14 residues long. The germline V gene encodes CDR1 MNHEY and CDR2 SMNVEV (reference sequence). The CDR3 DNA follows: TGTGCCAGCAGTTTTGGAGGGAGCAGTCAGCCCCAGCATTTT. Translating gives CASSFGGSSQPQHF.

This chain links TRBV9 with TRBJ2-7, with TRBD1 identical over 8 bases. CDR3 length: 13 residues. CDR1 and CDR2 (germline): SGDLS, YYNGEE. Trimming removed 5 bases from V and 4 bases from J; junction bases left unmatched: 5. The CDR3 here is CASRGQESYEQYF. CDR3 nucleotide sequence: TGTGCCAGCAGGGGACAGGAAAGTTACGAGCAGTACTTC.

The rearrangement links TRBV15 to TRBJ1-4; 9 bases agree with TRBD1. The germline V gene encodes CDR1 LNHNV and CDR2 YYDKDF (reference sequence). The CDR3 contains 18 residues. V trimming: 4 bases; J trimming: 7 bases; junction bases outside the gene matches: 16. This CDR3 is CATSTLTGGATSGEKLFF. DNA for the CDR3: TGTGCCACCAGCACCCTTACAGGGGGCGCGACTTCTGGTGAAAAACTGTTTTTT.